This T cell receptor (beta chain) was recovered during a study of blood T cell repertoires in COVID-19. Overall study: COVID-19 samples from acute and convalescent phases originated in the United States, Italy and Spain. The cDNA or gDNA used as material had been derived from T cells, B-cell-depleted T cells, or PBMCs.

Original data processing: Estimation of nucleated cell counts was performed using reference gene primer amplification. Produced via immunoSEQ multiplex PCR; TCRdb's table is partial and in-frame only. V and J calls and clone size follow that table, whereas D and trimming were derived from the DNA. The profile shows about 150,000 clones, around 91% of them singletons. Germline V gives CDR1 SEHNR, CDR2 FQNEAQ (reference sequence). The CDR3 has 16 residues. The J segment lost 5 bases and the V segment lost 2 bases, leaving 6 bases of the junction unmatched. The V and J genes are TRBV7-9 and TRBJ2-1; 10 nucleotides agree with TRBD2. The sequencing sample was made of peripheral blood. The TCR was taken from a woman between 40 and 50 years old with acute or convalescent COVID-19. CDR3: CASSLRRAGGNNEQFF. Here the CDR3 DNA reads TGTGCCAGCAGCTTAAGGAGAGCGGGAGGGAACAATGAGCAGTTCTTC. Filled out from reference TRBV7-9 and TRBJ2-1, the complete variable domain reads DTGVSQNPRHKITKRGQNVTFRCDPISEHNRLYWYRQTLGQGPEFLTYFQNEAQLEKSRLLSDRFSAERPKGSFSTLEIQRTEQGDSAMYLCASSLRRAGGNNEQFFGPGTRLTVL.